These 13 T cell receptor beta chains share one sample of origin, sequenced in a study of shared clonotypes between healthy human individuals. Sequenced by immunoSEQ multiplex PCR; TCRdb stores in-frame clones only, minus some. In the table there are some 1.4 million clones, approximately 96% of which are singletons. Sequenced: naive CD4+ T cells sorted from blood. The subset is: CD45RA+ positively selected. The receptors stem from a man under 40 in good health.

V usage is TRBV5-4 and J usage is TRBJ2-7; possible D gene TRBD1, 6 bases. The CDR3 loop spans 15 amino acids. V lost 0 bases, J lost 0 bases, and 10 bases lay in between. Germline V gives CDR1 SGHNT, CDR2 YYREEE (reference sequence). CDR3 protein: CASSLVVRGSYEQYF. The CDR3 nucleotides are TGTGCCAGCAGCTTGGTGGTCAGGGGCTCCTACGAGCAGTACTTC.

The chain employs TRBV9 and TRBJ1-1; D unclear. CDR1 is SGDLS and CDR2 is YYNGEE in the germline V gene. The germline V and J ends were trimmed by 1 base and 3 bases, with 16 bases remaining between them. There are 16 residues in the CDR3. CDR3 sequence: CASSVSPGIGHTEAFF. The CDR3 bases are TGTGCCAGCAGCGTATCCCCCGGAATCGGACACACTGAAGCTTTCTTT.

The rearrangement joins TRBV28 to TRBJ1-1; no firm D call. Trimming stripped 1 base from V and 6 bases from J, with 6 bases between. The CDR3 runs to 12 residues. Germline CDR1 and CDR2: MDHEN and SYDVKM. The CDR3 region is CASSLLDSEAFF. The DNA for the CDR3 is TGTGCCAGCAGTTTATTGGACTCTGAAGCTTTCTTT.

DNA of the CDR3: TGTGCCAGCAGCTTAGCCAGCGGGGCCGTCAATGAGCAGTTCTTC. It translates to CASSLASGAVNEQFF. The chain carries TRBV5-4 and TRBJ2-1; TRBD2 matches at 7 bases. This CDR3 spans 15 amino acids. The germline V gene has CDR1 SGHNT and CDR2 YYREEE (reference sequence). V lost 2 bases and J lost 6; bases outside the gene matches: 8.

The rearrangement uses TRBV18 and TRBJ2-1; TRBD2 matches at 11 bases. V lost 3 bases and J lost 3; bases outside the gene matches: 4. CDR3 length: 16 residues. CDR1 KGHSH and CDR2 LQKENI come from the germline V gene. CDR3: CASSPLSGGDYNEQFF. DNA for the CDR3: TGTGCCAGCTCACCCCTTAGCGGGGGGGACTACAATGAGCAGTTCTTC. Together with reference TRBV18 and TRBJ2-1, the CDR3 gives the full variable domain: NAGVMQNPRHLVRRRGQEARLRCSPMKGHSHVYWYRQLPEEGLKFMVYLQKENIIDESGMPKERFSAEFPKEGPSILRIQQVVRGDSAAYFCASSPLSGGDYNEQFFGPGTRLTVL.

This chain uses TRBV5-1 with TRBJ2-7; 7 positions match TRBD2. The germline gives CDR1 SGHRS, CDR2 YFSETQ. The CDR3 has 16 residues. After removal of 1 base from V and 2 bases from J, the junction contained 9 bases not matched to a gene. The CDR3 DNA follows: TGCGCCAGCAGCTTGCAGCCTCGGCTAGCGGCCTACGAGCAGTACTTC. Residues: CASSLQPRLAAYEQYF.

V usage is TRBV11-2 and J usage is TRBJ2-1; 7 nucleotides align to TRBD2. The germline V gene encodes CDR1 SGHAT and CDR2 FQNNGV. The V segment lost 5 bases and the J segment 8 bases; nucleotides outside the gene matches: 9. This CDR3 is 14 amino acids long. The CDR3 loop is CASSHSGRMDEQFF. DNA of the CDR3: TGTGCCAGCAGCCATAGCGGGCGGATGGATGAGCAGTTCTTC.

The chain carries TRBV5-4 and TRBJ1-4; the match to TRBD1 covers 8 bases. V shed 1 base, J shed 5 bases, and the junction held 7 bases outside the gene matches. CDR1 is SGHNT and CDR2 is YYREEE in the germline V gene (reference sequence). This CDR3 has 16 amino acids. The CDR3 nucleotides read TGTGCCAGCAGCTTGACCGGACAGGGACAAAATGAAAAACTGTTTTTT. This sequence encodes CASSLTGQGQNEKLFF.

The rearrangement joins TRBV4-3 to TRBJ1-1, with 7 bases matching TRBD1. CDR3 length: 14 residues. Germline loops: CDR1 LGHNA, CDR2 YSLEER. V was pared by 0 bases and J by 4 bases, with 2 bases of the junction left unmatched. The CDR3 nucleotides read TGCGCCAGCAGCCAAGAGACAGGGTTCACTGAAGCTTTCTTT. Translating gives CASSQETGFTEAFF.

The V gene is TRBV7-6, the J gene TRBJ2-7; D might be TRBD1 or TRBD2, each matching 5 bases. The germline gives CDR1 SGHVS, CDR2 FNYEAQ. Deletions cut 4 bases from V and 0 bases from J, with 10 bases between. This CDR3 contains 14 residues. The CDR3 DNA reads TGTGCCAGCAGCTCCCGGGACGCCTCCTACGAGCAGTACTTC. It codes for CASSSRDASYEQYF.

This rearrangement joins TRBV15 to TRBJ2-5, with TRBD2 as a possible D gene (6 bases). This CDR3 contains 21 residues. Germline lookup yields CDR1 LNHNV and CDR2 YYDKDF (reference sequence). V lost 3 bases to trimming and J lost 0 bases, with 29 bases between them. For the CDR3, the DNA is TGTGCCACCAGCAGGTCAGAAGGGACTCACTTGATCAAGTTGTACCAAGAGACCCAGTACTTC. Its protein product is CATSRSEGTHLIKLYQETQYF.

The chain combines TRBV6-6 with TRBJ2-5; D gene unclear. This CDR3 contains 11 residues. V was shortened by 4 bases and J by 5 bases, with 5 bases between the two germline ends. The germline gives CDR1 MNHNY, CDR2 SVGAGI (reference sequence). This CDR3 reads CASSFTETQYF. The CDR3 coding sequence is TGTGCCAGCAGTTTTACGGAGACCCAGTACTTC.

CDR3 region: CASSPEMRADTQYF. DNA of the CDR3: TGCGCCAGCAGCCCTGAGATGCGCGCAGATACGCAGTATTTT. The chain links TRBV5-1 to TRBJ2-3; D gene unclear. CDR1 and CDR2 (germline): SGHRS, YFSETQ. V lost 4 bases and J lost 4, with 13 bases in between. This CDR3 has 14 residues.